Below are 20 T cell receptor beta chains sequenced from a single sample in a study of molecular identifiers for immune sequencing clone quantification. Via MiXCR, TCRdb re-called the PCR reads, giving one row per CDR3 protein. The repertoire includes 550,000 to 750,000 distinct CDR3 sequences, about 20% of them detected once, and around 0.9% sits in the top ten. Input material: naive CD8+ T cells from blood, with Jurkat cell RNA spiked in. This sample's subset: FACS-sorted CD8+CD4-CCR7+CD45RA+ naive T cells. All receptors come from a human donor in good health. Some libraries in this study had Jurkat cell RNA spiked in.

Points on this clonotype: A read error may produce the germline difference seen at one junction end. The chain joins TRBV29-1 to TRBJ2-7; 9 nucleotides line up with TRBD1. Germline CDR1 reads SQVTM; CDR2 reads ANQGSEA. CDR3 length: 13 amino acids. The CDR3 region is CSVQGQGDYGQYF. The CDR3 nucleotides read TGCAGTGTACAGGGACAGGGTGACTACGGGCAGTACTTC.

This clonotype was seen at least ten times. The rearrangement links TRBV27 to TRBJ1-1; 7 nucleotides line up with TRBD1. With V trimmed by 8 bases and J by 5 bases, 11 bases remained unmatched. The CDR3 has 14 amino acids. Germline CDR1 reads MNHEY; CDR2 reads SMNVEV (reference sequence). The CDR3 bases are TGTGCCAGCGGGGTGACAGGGATAGGGACTGAAGCTTTCTTT. This translates into CASGVTGIGTEAFF.

The table lists this clonotype with a few counts. This chain uses TRBV7-9 with TRBJ2-7; the D gene could be TRBD1 or TRBD2 (6 bases each). The CDR3 is 14 residues long. From germline, CDR1 is SEHNR and CDR2 FQNEAQ (reference sequence). Trimming left V 5 bases short and J 4 bases short, with 15 bases between. The CDR3 loop is CASSVGGKWYEQYF. The CDR3 nucleotides read TGTGCCAGCAGCGTAGGGGGGAAATGGTACGAGCAGTACTTC.

This clonotype showed up many times. The V call is TRBV20-1, the J call TRBJ2-3; 7 bases are a match to TRBD2. This CDR3 comprises 16 residues. With V trimmed by 0 bases and J by 2 bases, 8 bases remained unmatched. Per the germline V gene, CDR1 is DFQATT and CDR2 is SNEGSKA (reference sequence). CDR3 residues: CSAREMTSSHTDTQYF. For the CDR3, the DNA is TGCAGTGCTAGAGAGATGACTAGCTCACACACAGATACGCAGTATTTT.

Of note for this clonotype: A single base separates this from a much larger clone, so it may be a read error. The V gene is TRBV6-1, the J gene TRBJ2-7; D is ambiguous. Trimming left V 4 bases short and J 3 bases short, with 10 bases between. The CDR3 runs to 13 residues. Germline CDR1 is MNHNS and CDR2 is SASEGT. The CDR3 sequence is CASSVGPLYEQYF. The CDR3 nucleotides are TGTGCCAGCAGTGTAGGGCCCCTCTACGAGCAGTACTTC.

V usage is TRBV2 and J usage is TRBJ2-5; TRBD1 matches at 8 bases. Germline loops: CDR1 SNHLY, CDR2 FYNNEI. V gave up 3 bases and J gave up 5 bases; unmatched junction bases: 8. This CDR3 has 15 residues. CDR3 DNA sequence: TGTGCCAGCAGTGACACAGGGGGAGTTTTCGAGACCCAGTACTTC. Amino acid sequence: CASSDTGGVFETQYF. The full variable domain, rest sourced from reference TRBV2 and TRBJ2-5, is EPEVTQTPSHQVTQMGQEVILRCVPISNHLYFYWYRQILGQKVEFLVSFYNNEISEKSEIFDDQFSVERPDGSNFTLKIRSTKLEDSAMYFCASSDTGGVFETQYFGPGTRLLVL.

This clonotype was detected many times. This chain joins TRBV4-3 and TRBJ2-5; D remains unclear. This CDR3 has 13 amino acids. Trimming stripped 1 base from V and 4 bases from J, with 7 bases between. The germline V gene has CDR1 LGHNA and CDR2 YSLEER. CDR3 loop: CASSQVEAETQYF. The CDR3 region has the DNA TGCGCCAGCAGCCAAGTTGAGGCAGAGACCCAGTACTTC.

This clonotype was seen ten or more times. The chain employs TRBV28 and TRBJ1-4, with TRBD1 matching 10 bases. The length of the CDR3 is 15 residues. After removal of 6 bases from V and 8 bases from J, the junction contained 9 bases not matched to a gene. Germline CDR1 and CDR2: MDHEN and SYDVKM. The CDR3 DNA reads as TGTGCCAGCAGCCGCCGCCGGGACAGGGGCGAAAAACTGTTTTTT. Its protein product is CASSRRRDRGEKLFF.

In its sample, this clonotype was seen a few times. J is TRBJ1-5 and V is TRBV12-3 or TRBV12-4; D unclear. Trimming pared 10 bases from V and 0 bases from J, leaving 13 bases between. The CDR3 totals 14 residues. The CDR3 loop is CATRFGDSNQPQHF. CDR3 nucleotides: TGTGCCACCAGATTCGGGGATAGCAATCAGCCCCAGCATTTT.

This clonotype has a count of ten or more. This chain connects TRBV25-1 to TRBJ2-3, with 7 nucleotides matching TRBD1. CDR1 and CDR2 (germline): MGHDK, SYGVNS. The CDR3 runs to 16 residues. Trimming cost V 6 bases and J 0 bases; bases outside gene matches: 9. CDR3: CASRLPGTASTDTQYF. For the CDR3, the DNA is TGTGCCAGCAGGCTCCCGGGGACAGCTAGCACAGATACGCAGTATTTT. The variable domain in full, with the rest retrieved from reference TRBV25-1 and TRBJ2-3, is EADIYQTPRYLVIGTGKKITLECSQTMGHDKMYWYQQDPGMELHLIHYSYGVNSTEKGDLSSESTVSRIRTEHFPLTLESARPSHTSQYLCASRLPGTASTDTQYFGPGTRLTVL.

This clonotype was detected ten times or more. The V and J genes are TRBV4-2 and TRBJ2-7; D gene ambiguous. The CDR3 length is 14 residues. The germline gives CDR1 LGHNA, CDR2 YNFKEQ. The ends were cut back, 2 bases at V and 6 bases at J, with 14 bases in the middle. The CDR3 protein is CASSQLRAPAEQYF. The CDR3, as DNA: TGTGCCAGCAGCCAACTCCGCGCGCCCGCCGAGCAGTACTTC.

This clonotype was counted only a few times. The chain joins TRBV28 to TRBJ2-7; TRBD2 is a possible D gene (5 bases). V lost 2 bases and J 7 bases, leaving 21 bases between the germline ends. Germline values: CDR1 MDHEN, CDR2 SYDVKM. The CDR3 runs 16 residues. The CDR3 nucleotides are TGTGCCAGCAGTTTACTACACCCGGCGACTATAGAAGAGCAGTACTTC. It yields the protein CASSLLHPATIEEQYF.

This clonotype was seen at least ten times. The chain carries TRBV7-9 and TRBJ2-3; 10 positions match TRBD2. With V trimmed by 5 bases and J by 4 bases, 9 bases remained unmatched. Germline V lookup: CDR1 SEHNR, CDR2 FQNEAQ (reference sequence). The CDR3 is 16 residues long. The CDR3 protein is CASSQSGRGPSDTQYF. CDR3 bases: TGTGCCAGCAGCCAGAGCGGGAGGGGACCATCAGATACGCAGTATTTT.

Regarding this clonotype: The junction differs from germline at one of its ends, possibly a read error. This chain joins TRBV5-3 and TRBJ1-2, with TRBD1 matching 10 bases. TRBV5-3 is noted as an ORF with a role that remains uncertain. CDR3 length equals 13 residues. CDR3 coding DNA: TGTGCCAGCAGCTTGGGGACAGGGGATGGCTACGCCTTC. It specifies CASSLGTGDGYAF.

Ten or more counts support this clonotype. V usage is TRBV9 and J usage is TRBJ2-7; no reliable D call. Germline CDR1 is SGDLS and CDR2 is YYNGEE. Trimming cost V 0 bases and J 4 bases, with 8 bases left between them. The CDR3 is 13 residues long. As DNA, the CDR3 is TGTGCCAGCAGCGTAGCCCTAGGGTACGAGCAGTACTTC. Amino acid sequence: CASSVALGYEQYF.

There are many counts of this clonotype. The chain couples TRBV13 to TRBJ1-1; D remains ambiguous. Trimming stripped 2 bases from V and 8 bases from J, with 15 bases between. The CDR3 sequence is 14 residues long. CDR1 PRHDT and CDR2 FYEKMQ come from the germline V gene (reference sequence). CDR3 coding DNA: TGTGCCAGCAGCTTATTTAACAGCGTGATAGAAGCTTTCTTT. As protein: CASSLFNSVIEAFF.

The chain combines TRBV7-9 with TRBJ2-7; D tentatively fits TRBD1 or TRBD2 (5 bases each). This CDR3 has 15 residues. V shed 5 bases and J shed 0 bases, with 14 bases lying between them. Germline lookup yields CDR1 SEHNR and CDR2 FQNEAQ (reference sequence). CDR3 sequence: CASSHRDGSSYEQYF. The DNA of the CDR3 is TGTGCCAGCAGCCACCGGGACGGAAGCTCCTACGAGCAGTACTTC.

As regards this clonotype: A much bigger clone sits one base away, suggesting this may be a read error. As the CDR3 is not closed by the conserved phenylalanine or tryptophan, this likely results from a read error. The J gene is TRBJ1-2, the V gene TRBV5-1; no definite D call. CDR1 is SGHRS, CDR2 YFSETQ, per germline. The CDR3 spans 15 residues. V was cut by 0 bases and J by 1 base, with 10 bases left in between. CDR3 DNA sequence: TGCGCCAGCAGCTTGGACTGGACGTATAACTATGGCTACACCATC. This translates into CASSLDWTYNYGYTI.

This clonotype was observed at least ten times. The CDR3 coding sequence is TGCAGCGTCCCCGGGGTGGCAGGGAAATTCTACAATGAGCAGTTCTTC. It encodes CSVPGVAGKFYNEQFF. The chain carries TRBV29-1 and TRBJ2-1; the D call may be TRBD1 or TRBD2 (5 bases each). The germline V and J ends were trimmed by 6 bases and 3 bases, with 21 bases remaining between them. CDR3 length: 16 amino acids. CDR1 and CDR2 (germline): SQVTM, ANQGSEA.

This clonotype has a handful of counts. The chain is built from TRBV4-3 and TRBJ2-3; 8 bases map to TRBD1. Germline CDR1 is LGHNA and CDR2 is YSLEER. This CDR3 is built from 22 residues. V lost 1 base and J lost 1; bases outside the gene matches: 22. In DNA form, the CDR3 reads TGCGCCAGCAGCCAAGGGACAGGGTCTGTTAGTCCCCCGCTCATTGGCACAGATACGCAGTATTTT. It encodes CASSQGTGSVSPPLIGTDTQYF.